This is a list of T cell receptor beta chains from one sample in a study of cytomegalovirus exposure and HLA in healthy donors. Sequencing was performed with immunoSEQ multiplex PCR; in TCRdb, only in-frame clones are kept and a portion is missing. This repertoire includes under 250,000 clones. The source material was PBMCs. These receptors all come from a girl aged 2 to 9 in good health and CMV-seropositive. Each CDR3 is given with its conserved first and last residue. The D gene is left open where the match is weak.

D: NA
V: TRBV27
J: TRBJ2-7
CDR3: CASGGTYEQYF
DNA: TGTGCCAGCGGCGGCACCTACGAGCAGTACTTC

D: NA
V: TRBV6-6
J: TRBJ1-1
CDR3: CASSQTQGVKGTEAFF
DNA: TGTGCCAGCAGTCAAACACAGGGAGTTAAGGGCACTGAAGCTTTCTTT

D: TRBD1
V: TRBV28
J: TRBJ2-7
CDR3: CASSLLRFRQGVQGEQYF
DNA: TGTGCCAGCAGTTTACTTCGCTTTAGACAGGGGGTTCAGGGCGAGCAGTACTTC

D: NA
V: TRBV19
J: TRBJ1-1
CDR3: CASTQTRREVAFF
DNA: TGTGCCAGTACCCAAACGCGTCGGGAGGTTGCTTTCTTT

D: TRBD1
V: TRBV7-9
J: TRBJ2-2
CDR3: CASSLGTGHGELFF
DNA: TGTGCCAGCAGCCTCGGGACAGGCCACGGGGAGCTGTTTTTT

D: TRBD2
V: TRBV27
J: TRBJ2-1
CDR3: CASSLWASGRRDEQFF
DNA: TGTGCCAGCAGTTTGTGGGCTAGCGGGAGGCGGGATGAGCAGTTCTTC

D: TRBD1
V: TRBV29-1
J: TRBJ2-2
CDR3: CSVPGQGPNTGELFF
DNA: TGCAGCGTTCCGGGACAGGGCCCGAACACCGGGGAGCTGTTTTTT

D: NA
V: TRBV5-4
J: TRBJ1-1
CDR3: CASSLQEGTEAFF
DNA: TGTGCCAGCAGCTTGCAGGAGGGCACTGAAGCTTTCTTT

D: NA
V: TRBV18
J: TRBJ2-2
CDR3: CASSPREATGELFF
DNA: TGTGCCAGCTCACCCCGGGAAGCCACCGGGGAGCTGTTTTTT

D: TRBD1
V: TRBV7-8
J: TRBJ1-1
CDR3: CASSSDRLAEAFF
DNA: TGTGCCAGCAGCTCGGACAGGTTGGCTGAAGCTTTCTTT

D: TRBD2
V: TRBV6-6
J: TRBJ2-1
CDR3: CASRELAGGINEQFF
DNA: TGTGCCAGCAGGGAACTAGCGGGAGGAATCAATGAGCAGTTCTTC

D: TRBD1
V: TRBV28
J: TRBJ1-5
CDR3: CASSRWGQGNSNQPQHF
DNA: TGTGCCAGCAGCCGATGGGGACAGGGCAATAGCAATCAGCCCCAGCATTTT

D: NA
V: TRBV15
J: TRBJ2-3
CDR3: CATARRERGTDTQYF
DNA: TGTGCCACCGCTCGGCGGGAGAGGGGGACAGATACGCAGTATTTT

D: NA
V: TRBV27
J: TRBJ1-4
CDR3: CASSLAGEGEKLFF
DNA: TGTGCCAGCAGTTTGGCAGGGGAAGGCGAAAAACTGTTTTTT

D: TRBD2
V: TRBV27
J: TRBJ2-1
CDR3: CASKDPAGGVYNEQFF
DNA: TGTGCCAGCAAGGACCCGGCGGGAGGGGTATACAATGAGCAGTTCTTC

D: NA
V: TRBV9
J: TRBJ2-5
CDR3: CASSVDGSGSEVTQYF
DNA: TGTGCCAGCAGCGTAGATGGATCGGGAAGTGAGGTGACCCAGTACTTC

D: TRBD2
V: TRBV5-1
J: TRBJ2-5
CDR3: CASSWGLAGGKETQYF
DNA: TGCGCCAGCAGCTGGGGACTAGCGGGAGGGAAAGAGACCCAGTACTTC

D: TRBD1
V: TRBV5-1
J: TRBJ2-7
CDR3: CASSLGQGAHEQYF
DNA: TGCGCCAGCAGCTTGGGACAGGGCGCCCACGAGCAGTACTTC

D: NA
V: TRBV28
J: TRBJ1-1
CDR3: CASSPVGVTEAFF
DNA: TGTGCCAGCAGCCCTGTCGGGGTCACTGAAGCTTTCTTT

D: TRBD1
V: TRBV7-9
J: TRBJ2-6
CDR3: CASSPRDRGSGANVLTF
DNA: TGTGCCAGCAGCCCACGGGACAGGGGCTCTGGGGCCAACGTCCTGACTTTC

D: NA
V: TRBV6-1
J: TRBJ2-5
CDR3: CASSGAGLRVQETQYF
DNA: TGTGCCAGCAGTGGGGCAGGGCTAAGGGTCCAAGAGACCCAGTACTTC

D: NA
V: TRBV29-1
J: TRBJ1-1
CDR3: CSVEGNTEAFF
DNA: TGCAGCGTTGAGGGCAACACTGAAGCTTTCTTT

D: TRBD2
V: TRBV5-1
J: TRBJ2-5
CDR3: CASSEGGSETQYF
DNA: TGCGCCAGCAGCGAGGGAGGGTCAGAGACCCAGTACTTC

D: NA
V: TRBV19
J: TRBJ2-7
CDR3: CASSIAGQSSYEQYF
DNA: TGTGCCAGTAGTATAGCAGGACAGTCCTCCTACGAGCAGTACTTC

D: NA
V: TRBV5-1
J: TRBJ2-1
CDR3: CASSLGGSQRIKFF
DNA: TGCGCCAGCAGCTTGGGAGGATCCCAGAGGATCAAGTTCTTC

D: NA
V: TRBV5-1
J: TRBJ2-5
CDR3: CASSLTIGLQETQYF
DNA: TGCGCCAGCAGCTTGACGATTGGACTGCAAGAGACCCAGTACTTC

D: TRBD2
V: TRBV11-2
J: TRBJ2-3
CDR3: CASSLGLAGGTDTQYF
DNA: TGTGCCAGCAGCTTAGGACTAGCGGGAGGTACAGATACGCAGTATTTT

D: NA
V: TRBV11-2
J: TRBJ2-1
CDR3: CASSPGALAAYNEQFF
DNA: TGTGCCAGCAGCCCCGGAGCTCTTGCCGCCTACAATGAGCAGTTCTTC

D: NA
V: TRBV28
J: TRBJ2-3
CDR3: CASSTGGDTQYF
DNA: TGTGCCAGCAGTACTGGAGGAGATACGCAGTATTTT

D: NA
V: TRBV4-1
J: TRBJ2-7
CDR3: CASSLSSGTPSYEQYF
DNA: TGCGCCAGCAGTTTGTCCTCCGGGACACCCTCGTACGAGCAGTACTTC

D: NA
V: TRBV9
J: TRBJ2-5
CDR3: CASSVTGNSEETQYF
DNA: TGTGCCAGCAGCGTAACGGGAAACTCTGAAGAGACCCAGTACTTC

D: TRBD1
V: TRBV19
J: TRBJ1-5
CDR3: CASSHQDRGGGNQPQHF
DNA: TGTGCCAGTAGTCACCAGGACAGGGGAGGGGGCAATCAGCCCCAGCATTTT

D: TRBD2
V: TRBV2
J: TRBJ2-7
CDR3: CASSWTSGYEQYF
DNA: TGTGCCAGCAGTTGGACTAGCGGCTACGAGCAGTACTTC

D: NA
V: TRBV19
J: TRBJ2-3
CDR3: CASSGGVRTQYF
DNA: TGTGCCAGTAGTGGAGGGGTGAGAACGCAGTATTTT

D: NA
V: TRBV5-6
J: TRBJ1-2
CDR3: CASSLEGVNYGYTF
DNA: TGTGCCAGCAGCTTGGAGGGGGTAAACTATGGCTACACCTTC

D: TRBD2
V: TRBV5-1
J: TRBJ2-3
CDR3: CASSPLTGGPDTQYF
DNA: TGCGCCAGCAGCCCCCTGACGGGAGGACCAGATACGCAGTATTTT

D: NA
V: TRBV6-1
J: TRBJ2-7
CDR3: CASTILSPSSYEQYF
DNA: TGTGCCAGTACGATTCTATCCCCTAGCTCCTACGAGCAGTACTTC

D: TRBD1
V: TRBV28
J: TRBJ1-5
CDR3: CASSFLPGGQPQHF
DNA: TGTGCCAGCAGTTTCCTTCCAGGGGGTCAGCCCCAGCATTTT

D: NA
V: TRBV19
J: TRBJ2-3
CDR3: CASTKYRGEGGTDTQYF
DNA: TGTGCCAGTACCAAATACAGGGGGGAGGGCGGCACAGATACGCAGTATTTT

D: TRBD2
V: TRBV5-1
J: TRBJ2-1
CDR3: CASSFGGELGLAAARSYNEQFF
DNA: TGCGCCAGCAGCTTTGGGGGAGAGCTGGGTCTAGCGGCAGCCCGCTCCTACAATGAGCAGTTCTTC

D: TRBD2
V: TRBV11-2
J: TRBJ2-2
CDR3: CASSRNGLAGANTGELFF
DNA: TGTGCCAGCAGTCGTAATGGACTAGCGGGAGCGAACACCGGGGAGCTGTTTTTT

D: NA
V: TRBV10-3
J: TRBJ2-1
CDR3: CAISSGTSSYNEQFF
DNA: TGTGCCATCAGTTCCGGGACAAGTTCCTACAATGAGCAGTTCTTC

D: TRBD1
V: TRBV19
J: TRBJ2-1
CDR3: CASSRVYRGEQFF
DNA: TGTGCCAGTAGTCGGGTCTACAGGGGCGAGCAGTTCTTC

D: NA
V: TRBV19
J: TRBJ2-3
CDR3: CASRDLSTDTQYF
DNA: TGTGCCAGTCGGGACTTAAGCACAGATACGCAGTATTTT

D: NA
V: TRBV18
J: TRBJ1-1
CDR3: CASSPPTVFNTEAFF
DNA: TGTGCCAGCTCACCACCGACAGTGTTCAACACTGAAGCTTTCTTT

D: TRBD1
V: TRBV27
J: TRBJ2-3
CDR3: CASSPLRTGLGTDTQYF
DNA: TGTGCCAGCAGTCCCCTCCGGACAGGGTTGGGTACAGATACGCAGTATTTT

D: TRBD1
V: TRBV6-4
J: TRBJ2-7
CDR3: CASTDRGTYEQYF
DNA: TGTGCCAGTACCGACAGGGGAACCTACGAGCAGTACTTC

D: TRBD2
V: TRBV11-2
J: TRBJ2-1
CDR3: CASSSGTSGSDPYNEQFF
DNA: TGTGCCAGCAGCTCCGGGACTAGCGGGAGTGATCCCTACAATGAGCAGTTCTTC

D: NA
V: TRBV5-1
J: TRBJ2-3
CDR3: CASSLSISTTDTQYF
DNA: TGCGCCAGCAGCTTGTCGATTAGCACCACAGATACGCAGTATTTT

D: TRBD1
V: TRBV29-1
J: TRBJ1-1
CDR3: CTSTDRRNTEAFF
DNA: TGCACCTCAACGGACAGGCGGAACACTGAAGCTTTCTTT

D: TRBD2
V: TRBV2
J: TRBJ2-3
CDR3: CASSPGLAGHTDTQYF
DNA: TGTGCCAGCAGTCCGGGACTAGCAGGGCACACAGATACGCAGTATTTT

D: NA
V: TRBV5-6
J: TRBJ2-7
CDR3: CASSLDGQPYEQYF
DNA: TGTGCCAGCAGCTTGGACGGACAGCCCTACGAGCAGTACTTC

D: NA
V: TRBV14
J: TRBJ1-2
CDR3: CASSQRGREYTF
DNA: TGTGCCAGCAGCCAACGAGGGCGGGAGTACACCTTC

D: NA
V: TRBV6-6
J: TRBJ2-3
CDR3: CASRRLSRTDTQYF
DNA: TGTGCCAGCAGAAGACTATCACGCACAGATACGCAGTATTTT

D: NA
V: TRBV28
J: TRBJ2-7
CDR3: CASNGGYEQYF
DNA: TGTGCCAGCAACGGGGGCTACGAGCAGTACTTC

D: TRBD1
V: TRBV28
J: TRBJ1-2
CDR3: CASSLDGQGAFGYTF
DNA: TGTGCCAGCAGTTTAGATGGACAGGGGGCTTTTGGCTACACCTTC

D: NA
V: TRBV2
J: TRBJ1-2
CDR3: CASRWRGDGYYGYTF
DNA: TGTGCCAGCAGATGGAGAGGTGACGGCTACTATGGCTACACCTTC

D: TRBD2
V: TRBV28
J: TRBJ2-7
CDR3: CASNGLAEYEQYF
DNA: TGTGCCAGCAACGGCCTAGCGGAGTACGAGCAGTACTTC

D: NA
V: TRBV13
J: TRBJ2-7
CDR3: CASSLERTYEQYF
DNA: TGTGCCAGCAGCTTAGAGCGAACCTACGAGCAGTACTTC